This is a list of T cell receptor beta chains from one sample in a study of CD4 T cells in relation to SARS-CoV-2 and coronaviruses. TCRdb's table, derived via immunoSEQ multiplex PCR, lists solely in-frame clones and lacks some. This sample has 30,000 to 45,000 clones, with 70% to 90% found just once. Sequenced sample: memory CD4+ T cells from PBMCs. The origin of the receptors is an adult with COVID-19. CDR3s include the opening cysteine and the closing phenylalanine or tryptophan. A D gene is named only where the DNA matches it firmly. A row's size may be missing; if present it is once, few, many or a size class.

cdr3_aa cdr3_nt j_call v_call clone_size d_call
CASPGGSTLYNEQFF TGTGCCAGCCCTGGGGGCAGTACGCTCTACAATGAGCAGTTCTTC TRBJ2-1 TRBV5-8 . .
CASSEGGTNYGYTF TGTGCCAGCAGTGAAGGGGGAACAAACTATGGCTACACCTTC TRBJ1-2 TRBV25-1 . .
CAISESVRGSPYEQYF TGTGCCATCAGTGAGTCGGTGAGGGGGAGCCCCTACGAGCAGTACTTC TRBJ2-7 TRBV10-3 . .
CASSYLTQGRGGYTF TGTGCCAGCAGTTACTTGACACAGGGGCGAGGAGGCTACACCTTC TRBJ1-2 TRBV6-6 . TRBD1
CASSFAFGQGFSGNTIYF TGTGCCAGCAGCTTCGCATTTGGACAGGGGTTCTCTGGAAACACCATATATTTT TRBJ1-3 TRBV5-5 . TRBD1
CASSIGLAGPDTQYF TGTGCCAGCAGCATAGGACTAGCAGGTCCCGATACGCAGTATTTT TRBJ2-3 TRBV9 . TRBD2
CASSDPGTGTLNTIYF TGTGCCAGCAGTGATCCCGGGACAGGGACCCTAAACACCATATATTTT TRBJ1-3 TRBV2 . TRBD1
CASSLNPGLAGGLGETQYF TGTGCCAGCAGCTTAAATCCCGGACTAGCGGGGGGGCTTGGTGAGACCCAGTACTTC TRBJ2-5 TRBV7-3 once TRBD2
CASSPQKTSGGPIPNTGELFF TGTGCCAGCAGTCCGCAAAAGACTAGCGGGGGCCCCATACCTAACACCGGGGAGCTGTTTTTT TRBJ2-2 TRBV28 . TRBD2
CASSPNLQGIANEKLFF TGTGCCAGTAGTCCAAACCTTCAGGGGATCGCTAATGAAAAACTGTTTTTT TRBJ1-4 TRBV19 . .
CASSDQGAGNQPQHF TGTGCCAGCAGTGACCAGGGGGCTGGCAATCAGCCCCAGCATTTT TRBJ1-5 TRBV2 . TRBD1
CASSPGQHNSPLHF TGTGCCAGCAGCCCGGGACAGCATAATTCACCCCTCCACTTT TRBJ1-6 TRBV7-2 . TRBD1
CASTRDGDRGGSPLHF TGTGCCAGCACCCGGGACGGGGACAGGGGGGGTTCACCCCTCCACTTT TRBJ1-6 TRBV11-2 few TRBD1
CASSVSGISYNEQFF TGTGCCAGCAGCGTGAGCGGGATCTCCTACAATGAGCAGTTCTTC TRBJ2-1 TRBV9 few TRBD2
CASSFARAGANVLTF TGTGCCAGCAGCTTCGCTAGGGCTGGGGCCAACGTCCTGACTTTC TRBJ2-6 TRBV5-8 once .
CASSQGVALAIEQYF TGTGCCAGCAGCCAAGGGGTTGCACTAGCCATCGAGCAGTACTTC TRBJ2-7 TRBV4-2 . .
CASSLDLVSNYGYTF TGCGCCAGCAGCTTGGATTTAGTTTCGAACTATGGCTACACCTTC TRBJ1-2 TRBV5-1 . .
CASSRVPDTNEKLFF TGTGCCAGCAGTCGGGTACCGGATACAAATGAAAAACTGTTTTTT TRBJ1-4 TRBV5-6 . .
CASSEQGGVEKLFF TGTGCCAGCAGTGAGCAGGGAGGGGTAGAAAAACTGTTTTTT TRBJ1-4 TRBV6-1 . .
CASSTRAGLTEAFF TGTGCCAGCAGCACCCGGGCCGGTCTCACTGAAGCTTTCTTT TRBJ1-1 TRBV7-2 few .
CASSPDRENSPLHF TGTGCCAGCAGTCCCGACAGGGAAAATTCACCCCTCCACTTT TRBJ1-6 TRBV6-5 . TRBD1
CASSANEQFF TGTGCCAGCAGTGCCAATGAGCAGTTCTTC TRBJ2-1 TRBV2 . .
CASRSLGRISYEQYF TGTGCCAGCAGGTCCCTCGGACGGATCTCCTACGAGCAGTACTTC TRBJ2-7 TRBV6-5 . .
CASSLSGGAGTQYF TGTGCCAGCAGCTTGTCCGGGGGGGCAGGTACGCAGTATTTT TRBJ2-3 TRBV5-8 . TRBD2
CASSRNRGQVETQYF TGTGCCAGCAGTCGGAACAGGGGGCAAGTTGAGACCCAGTACTTC TRBJ2-5 TRBV6-1 . TRBD1
CATSDSARPGELFF TGTGCCACCAGTGATTCGGCTCGTCCCGGGGAGCTGTTTTTT TRBJ2-2 TRBV24-1 . .